There are many counts of the clone carrying this T cell receptor beta chain. These data come from a study of identical twins. Trimming shortened V by 1 base and J by 6 bases, and 4 bases separated the two germline ends. CDR1 and CDR2 from the germline V gene are SQVTM and ANQGSEA. This CDR3 has 11 residues. Addition of a universal primer site occurred through template switching, and cDNA carried unique molecular identifiers. TCRdb reprocessed the 5' RACE reads with MiXCR, giving one entry per CDR3 protein. The table shows fewer than 250,000 distinct CDR3 sequences, with 6% to 8% occurring only once. These data also featured in a second study, about yellow fever vaccine responses in identical twins. Turning to that study: The authors reported partly convergent, partly personalized vaccine responses in identical twins.

The chain joins TRBV29-1 to TRBJ2-1; D gene unclear. This TCR came from a woman under 30 in good health. What was sequenced was CD8+ T cells sorted from blood. CDR3 loop: CSVEGRNEQFF. DNA of the CDR3: TGCAGCGTTGAAGGGCGCAATGAGCAGTTCTTC.